The 26 T cell receptor beta chains below were found in one sample sequenced in a study of brain T cells in children with intractable seizures. This table comes from immunoSEQ multiplex PCR, and its TCRdb copy is limited to in-frame clones, with some not included. The top ten hold approximately 0.38% of the sample, which has 55,000 to 80,000 clones, about 96% seen once. Material: peripheral blood, obtained at surgery. These receptors were collected from a boy under two years old with focal cortical dysplasia and intractable seizures.

This clone is a singleton in its sample. The V and J genes are TRBV24-1 and TRBJ2-3, with D possibly matching TRBD2 (6 bases). The germline V gene has CDR1 KGHDR and CDR2 SFDVKD. The V end lost 4 bases, the J end lost 5 bases, and 6 bases lay between the germline ends. The CDR3 is made up of 12 amino acids. The CDR3 sequence is CATSEGGDTQYF. In nucleotides, the CDR3 is TGTGCCACCAGTGAGGGGGGAGATACGCAGTATTTT.

This clone was detected only once. The rearrangement joins TRBV2 to TRBJ1-6; no clear D. The germline V gene has CDR1 SNHLY and CDR2 FYNNEI. The germline V and J ends were trimmed by 11 bases and 7 bases, with 15 bases remaining between them. The CDR3 contains 13 residues. CDR3 coding DNA: TGTGCCCAGCTGGCCGAGAAGAATTCACCCCTCCACTTT. It specifies CAQLAEKNSPLHF.

CDR3 protein: CASSLSSFHEQFF. The CDR3 DNA reads TGTGCCAGCAGCTTGTCGTCCTTCCATGAGCAGTTCTTC. The rearrangement uses TRBV5-8 and TRBJ2-1; D unresolved. Germline V CDR1 and CDR2: SGHTS, YDEGEE. The CDR3 is made up of 13 amino acids. Between the trimmed V and J ends, which lost 1 base and 8 bases, there was a span of 10 bases.

The rearrangement uses TRBV29-1 and TRBJ2-7, with 7 nucleotides matching TRBD1. CDR1 and CDR2 from the germline V gene are SQVTM and ANQGSEA. With 4 bases clipped from V and 5 bases from J, the junction kept 8 bases outside the gene matches. This CDR3 has 13 residues. The CDR3, as DNA: TGCAGCGTTGGGAGGACAGGTAATCACGAGCAGTACTTC. This gives the protein CSVGRTGNHEQYF.

The rearrangement uses TRBV10-1 and TRBJ2-3; D unclear. The CDR3 has 11 amino acids. Between the trimmed V and J ends, which lost 8 bases and 5 bases, there was a span of 8 bases. CDR1 is WNHNN and CDR2 is SYGVQD in the germline V gene (reference sequence). DNA of the CDR3: TGCGCCAGCTCACAGCTAGATACGCAGTATTTT. This encodes CASSQLDTQYF.

The chain employs TRBV7-9 and TRBJ1-4; D is possibly TRBD1 (6 bases). V lost 4 bases to trimming and J lost 8 bases, with 17 bases between them. In germline, CDR1 is SEHNR, CDR2 FQNEAQ (reference sequence). The CDR3 has 15 residues. CDR3 loop: CASSYDRHQGEKLFF. In nucleotides, the CDR3 is TGTGCCAGCAGCTACGACAGGCATCAGGGGGAAAAACTGTTTTTT.

The chain joins TRBV5-1 to TRBJ1-5; D is undetermined. V lost 0 bases and J lost 7, with 8 bases in between. The CDR3 covers 13 residues. Germline V gene lookup returns CDR1 SGHRS and CDR2 YFSETQ. CDR3 nucleotide sequence: TGCGCCAGCAGCTTGGGCCTCGGGCAGCCCCAGCATTTT. Translation: CASSLGLGQPQHF.

This clone was picked up one time. The chain couples TRBV28 to TRBJ1-4, with a possible D match to TRBD1 (5 bases). The CDR3 loop spans 15 amino acids. Germline V lookup: CDR1 MDHEN, CDR2 SYDVKM. V was clipped by 5 bases and J by 4 bases, with 14 bases between them. The CDR3 loop reads CASSLQTALNEKLFF. The CDR3 bases are TGTGCCAGCAGTCTGCAGACAGCTCTTAATGAAAAACTGTTTTTT. The whole variable domain, remainder taken from reference TRBV28 and TRBJ1-4, is DVKVTQSSRYLVKRTGEKVFLECVQDMDHENMFWYRQDPGLGLRLIYFSYDVKMKEKGDIPEGYSVSREKKERFSLILESASTNQTSMYLCASSLQTALNEKLFFGSGTQLSVL.

The chain uses TRBV24-1 and TRBJ2-3; maybe TRBD2 (7 bases). Trimming removed 1 base at V and 5 bases at J, with 18 bases between. CDR3 length equals 17 residues. Per the germline V gene, CDR1 is KGHDR and CDR2 is SFDVKD. The CDR3 is CATSDFGGAPSGDTQYF. The CDR3 bases are TGTGCCACCAGTGATTTTGGGGGGGCGCCGAGTGGAGATACGCAGTATTTT.

The chain employs TRBV7-3 and TRBJ2-5; weak D call: TRBD2 (6 bases). Germline V gives CDR1 SGHTA, CDR2 FQGTGA. V was clipped by 2 bases and J by 4 bases, with 11 bases between them. This CDR3 region has 14 residues. The CDR3 region is CASSLGGTTETQYF. CDR3 coding DNA: TGTGCCAGCAGCTTAGGCGGGACGACAGAGACCCAGTACTTC.

The J gene is TRBJ1-2, the V gene TRBV5-6; D not resolved. This CDR3 has 12 residues. Germline lookup yields CDR1 SGHDT and CDR2 YYEEEE. Trimming took off 3 bases at V and 4 bases at J, with 7 bases between the two ends. In DNA form, the CDR3 reads TGTGCCAGCAGCTCAAGTGCCTATGGCTACACCTTC. Protein sequence: CASSSSAYGYTF.

There are a few counts of this clone. The chain joins TRBV5-4 to TRBJ2-2; D uncertain. V was clipped by 4 bases and J by 6 bases, with 10 bases between them. CDR1 is SGHNT and CDR2 is YYREEE in the germline V gene (reference sequence). The CDR3 has 13 amino acids. CDR3: CASSRNLAGELFF. The CDR3 DNA reads as TGTGCCAGCAGCCGAAACCTGGCCGGGGAGCTGTTTTTT.

The chain uses TRBV5-1 and TRBJ1-1, with 8 bases lining up with TRBD1. V lost 0 bases and J lost 2; bases outside the gene matches: 3. The CDR3 spans 15 residues. The germline V gene encodes CDR1 SGHRS and CDR2 YFSETQ. The CDR3 region has the DNA TGCGCCAGCAGCTTGGCGGCAGGGGGCAACACTGAAGCTTTCTTT. This translates into CASSLAAGGNTEAFF.

A note on this clone: The same CDR3 is also encoded by other DNA sequences in this sample. The rearrangement uses TRBV11-3 and TRBJ2-2; D is possibly TRBD1 (6 bases). The ends were cut back, 5 bases at V and 6 bases at J, with 13 bases in the middle. There are 14 residues in the CDR3. Germline assignment: CDR1 SGHNT and CDR2 YENEEA. CDR3 nucleotides: TGTGCCAGCAGCCAAAGTTACAGGGCCGGGGAGCTGTTTTTT. Translation: CASSQSYRAGELFF.

The chain uses TRBV6-5 and TRBJ1-2; a possible D gene is TRBD1 (5 bases). Trimming took off 4 bases at V and 5 bases at J, with 11 bases between the two ends. This CDR3 has 13 amino acids. Per germline, CDR1 MNHEY and CDR2 SVGAGI. The CDR3 sequence is CASSFRDPYGYTF. Written as DNA, the CDR3 is TGTGCCAGCAGTTTCCGGGACCCATATGGCTACACCTTC.

The chain links TRBV7-2 to TRBJ1-1; D remains ambiguous. V gave up 3 bases and J gave up 1 base, with 9 bases separating them. Germline V gives CDR1 SGHTA, CDR2 FQGNSA. CDR3 size: 14 residues. The CDR3 bases are TGTGCCAGCAGCTTCTCCCCGGCGAACACTGAAGCTTTCTTT. It translates to CASSFSPANTEAFF.

The rearrangement joins TRBV25-1 to TRBJ1-2; D is undetermined. V was pared by 1 base and J by 0 bases, with 6 bases between. CDR1 and CDR2 (germline): MGHDK, SYGVNS. This CDR3 is built from 14 residues. Written as DNA, the CDR3 is TGTGCCAGCAGTGAATCCGGGCCTAACTATGGCTACACCTTC. It is translated as CASSESGPNYGYTF.

V and J are TRBV4-1 and TRBJ2-3, with 7 bases that match TRBD1. V lost 1 base to trimming and J lost 4 bases; unmatched junction nucleotides: 5. The CDR3 contains 15 residues. Germline V CDR1 and CDR2: MGHRA, YSYEKL. The CDR3 DNA reads as TGCGCCAGCAGCCAAGTAAGAGGGGGCTCAGATACGCAGTATTTT. Translating gives CASSQVRGGSDTQYF.

The rearrangement joins TRBV2 to TRBJ2-7; perhaps TRBD2 as D (6 bases). The germline V and J ends were trimmed by 5 bases and 9 bases, with 17 bases remaining between them. CDR1 SNHLY and CDR2 FYNNEI come from the germline V gene. The CDR3 is 13 residues long. CDR3 in amino acids: CASSQGLDQWQYF. The DNA of the CDR3 is TGTGCCAGCAGTCAGGGACTCGATCAGTGGCAGTACTTC.

The chain links TRBV5-8 to TRBJ1-1; D not certain. This CDR3 has 14 residues. Germline V gene lookup returns CDR1 SGHTS and CDR2 YDEGEE. The V end lost 2 bases, the J end lost 4 bases, and 12 bases lay between the germline ends. The CDR3 region is CASSFRRLGTEAFF. CDR3 in DNA: TGTGCCAGCAGCTTTCGTAGGCTGGGCACTGAAGCTTTCTTT. The variable domain in full, with the rest retrieved from reference TRBV5-8 and TRBJ1-1, is EAGVTQSPTHLIKTRGQQATLRCSPISGHTSVYWYQQALGLGLQFLLWYDEGEERNRGNFPPRFSGRQFPNYSSELNVNALELEDSALYLCASSFRRLGTEAFFGQGTRLTVV.

In this sample, this clone turned up once. The V call is TRBV4-1, the J call TRBJ2-1, with 10 bases aligning to TRBD2. CDR1 MGHRA and CDR2 YSYEKL come from the germline V gene. This CDR3 contains 14 residues. The V gene end was trimmed by 5 bases and the J gene end by 7 bases; junction bases not matched to a gene: 5. In DNA form, the CDR3 reads TGCGCCAGCAGCAGGGGACTAGCGTCGAATGAGCAGTTCTTC. This sequence encodes CASSRGLASNEQFF.

The chain combines TRBV6-6 with TRBJ1-6; D is undetermined. The germline V gene has CDR1 MNHNY and CDR2 SVGAGI (reference sequence). The CDR3 has 15 amino acids. V dropped 2 bases and J dropped 11 bases, with 16 bases sitting between them. Written as DNA, the CDR3 is TGTGCCAGCAGTTACGTGCCAGGAAGAGAGACACCCCTCCACTTT. Translation gives CASSYVPGRETPLHF.

The rearrangement links TRBV5-1 to TRBJ2-2, with TRBD2 as a possible D gene (6 bases). V was shortened by 3 bases and J by 8 bases, with 23 bases between the two germline ends. This CDR3 comprises 17 residues. Per the germline V gene, CDR1 is SGHRS and CDR2 is YFSETQ. The CDR3 is CASSSQRGTYGRGELFF. As DNA, the CDR3 is TGCGCCAGCAGCTCACAACGGGGGACCTATGGAAGGGGGGAGCTGTTTTTT.

The chain links TRBV4-2 to TRBJ2-1; D not certain. Germline V gene sequence: CDR1 LGHNA, CDR2 YNFKEQ. The length of the CDR3 is 12 residues. Trimming removed 0 bases at V and 7 bases at J, with 4 bases between. The CDR3 nucleotides read TGTGCCAGCAGCCAAGATTTAAATGAGCAGTTCTTC. Translation gives CASSQDLNEQFF.

This sequence joins TRBV28 and TRBJ1-5, with TRBD1 as a possible D gene (6 bases). V lost 4 bases to trimming and J lost 4 bases, with 14 bases between them. CDR3 length equals 15 residues. Germline CDR1 and CDR2: MDHEN and SYDVKM. The CDR3 sequence is CASSSPRTGNQPQHF. The CDR3 nucleotides are TGTGCCAGCAGTTCGCCGCGAACAGGGAATCAGCCCCAGCATTTT.

This clone was picked up one time. This rearrangement joins TRBV20-1 to TRBJ1-2; D is unclear. The CDR3 sequence is 12 residues long. The germline V and J ends were trimmed by 3 bases and 6 bases, with 11 bases remaining between them. Per the germline V gene, CDR1 is DFQATT and CDR2 is SNEGSKA (reference sequence). The CDR3 sequence: CSASFTSDGYTF. The CDR3 coding sequence is TGCAGTGCTAGTTTTACAAGCGATGGCTACACCTTC.